The entry below gives a single TCR beta chain sequence along with its context. There are a few counts of this clonotype. No antigen is known for it. One end of the junction is discordant with germline, which a read error may explain. Libraries were made using 5' RACE. The reads were generated on an Illumina HiSeq 2500. The second PCR ran for roughly 7 to 12 cycles and used a J-beta primer mix along with a sample-barcoded 5' primer. Each TCR beta cDNA molecule received a unique molecular identifier from a template-switch 5' adaptor carrying 12 random nucleotides. Each sample yielded at least 2.5 million CDR3-containing paired-end reads. First-strand cDNA synthesis was performed from all RNA using the Mint cDNA synthesis kit, with priming by a TRBC-specific oligonucleotide. After uracil-DNA glycosylase treatment, a first 18-cycle PCR used universal primers M1SS and BC2_uni_R on all cDNA. The original methods were these. For normalization, 1 million high-quality reads were randomly selected from each sample, with every read carrying a distinct molecular identifier. Instead of being binned into consensus sequences, reads that shared molecular identifiers were thrown out. MiTCR, run with a Q25 quality threshold and the strictest error-elimination algorithm, handled CDR3 identification, clonotype clustering and error correction. A nonparametric unseen species model using Euler transformation provided a lower-bound estimate of total TCR beta diversity. TCRdb reanalyzed the raw reads on its own, using fastp at Q25 for trimming and MiXCR for clone calling, and kept in-frame beta chains. Each CDR3 protein gets just one entry, which takes the most common genes and DNA from the rows behind it. For this entry, the V and J calls and clone size follow TCRdb and not the study's own pipeline. The sample table shows about 780,000 distinct CDR3 sequences, and roughly 26% are seen once. The top ten clones comprise around 3% of the sample.

The CDR3 numbers 17 residues from cysteine through phenylalanine. Only the CDR3 part of the read is kept: 51 bases, read in frame from the first base. The germline V gene specifies ENHRY as CDR1 and SYGVKD as CDR2. Donors were 39 systemically healthy Caucasian individuals from Russia aged roughly 6 to 90 years. Around 9.7 milliliters of peripheral blood were collected from each donor into EDTA-treated Vacutainer tubes. PBMCs were isolated by Ficoll-Paque density-gradient centrifugation, with at least 7 million obtained per sample. Total RNA was extracted from PBMCs with Trizol reagent, with at least 6 micrograms obtained per sample. Naive CD45RAhigh/CD27high T cell percentages were measured by flow cytometry on a PBMC aliquot from every donor. The entry originates in a study of blood T cells in healthy people across ages (dated by TCRdb to about 2015). Regarding the research as a whole: Template switching captured roughly one uniquely barcoded TCR beta cDNA molecule per two T cells in model experiments. To track age-related changes in TCR beta repertoire diversity, the study relied on deep sequencing normalized with unique cDNA molecular identifiers. Two additional independent replicas of 1 million unique cDNA reads from the same blood draw were analyzed for two donors (one aged 18 to 30 and one aged 80 or older). Donors were grouped into four age groups: young (average 16 years), middle-aged (roughly 37), aged (roughly 62) and long-lived (just over 80). What the study reported, not specific to this receptor: The CMV infection status of donors was not known, potentially confounding age-related changes in expanded clonotypes. The percentage of naive T cells measured by flow cytometry correlated strongly with observed TCR beta diversity. Conclusive comparison of naive and antigen-experienced compartments was prevented by the profiling of bulk unsorted PBMCs. Compared with the aged group, the long-lived group had more naive CD4+ T cells, fewer expanded clones and increased TCR diversity, a pattern suggesting age selection. As age increased, observed TCR beta diversity per million T cells dropped in a roughly linear way, and a significant reduction was already evident by age roughly 40. Estimates of total diversity based on one million sequenced T cells were regarded as lower bounds and as underestimates.

The sample was also linked to a second study, of T cells of mothers and their children. The second paper further reports: The donors were nine systemically healthy Caucasian individuals, made up of three mothers and their six children. cDNA synthesis used all of the extracted RNA, with about 1.5 ug of RNA in each 15 ul reaction. Sample barcodes and 2-4 random nucleotides were added via the M1S primer in the second PCR. Over 8 million TCR beta CDR3 reads were obtained for each mother, and approximately 3.2 million reads were obtained for each child. In both related and unrelated pairs, thymic selection shapes the output of TCR recombination in a similar way, with inherited differences having only a minor effect. Normalized repertoire overlap in related mother-child pairs was always slightly higher than in unrelated mother-child pairs, but the difference was never significant. Persistent microchimeric T cell clones were not detected, at a sensitivity of 85 to 100 clones per million clonotypes. The study used deep NGS to compare TCR beta repertoires of mothers and children, seeking features distinguishing related mother-child pairs from unrelated individuals. On average, the children were about 10 +/- 4 years old, while the mothers were approximately 41 +/- 4 years old. After adapter ligation was performed with NEBNext reagents, the libraries were sequenced on an Illumina HiSeq 2000 with 100+100 nt paired-end reads. To prevent cross-contamination, the mother and child libraries were prepared one month apart and sequenced in separate runs. For each donor, between 500,000 and 2,000,000 distinct TCR beta clonotypes were identified. Naive TCR beta clonotypes were estimated from low-frequency clonotypes matched to each donor's FACS-determined naive share, without sorting.

The sequence links TRBV10-3 to TRBJ2-7; TRBD1 fits 10 bases in the junction. Sequencing input: blood. This receptor was identified in a boy under 18 in good health. The CDR3 loop reads CAITPGQGSLSSYEQNF. The DNA is as follows: TGTGCCATCACTCCGGGACAGGGGAGTCTTAGCTCCTACGAGCAGAACTTC.